This TCR beta chain was obtained from a study of blood T cell repertoires in COVID-19. Profiling relied on immunoSEQ multiplex PCR, and the TCRdb table lists in-frame clones only, not all of them. The sample consists of roughly 150,000 clones, 75% to 90% of them appearing once. V trimming: 2 bases; J trimming: 7 bases; junction bases outside the gene matches: 7. Per germline, CDR1 SGHTA and CDR2 FQGNSA. This CDR3 is 15 amino acids long. The TCR originated in a man between 18 and 29 years old with COVID-19, enrolled during active disease. Sequencing input: peripheral blood. V is TRBV7-2 and J is TRBJ2-5; TRBD2 aligns across 10 bases. CDR3 nucleotide sequence: TGTGCCAGCAGCTTAAAGGGAGCGGGAGGGCCGACCCAGTACTTC. It specifies CASSLKGAGGPTQYF. The full variable domain, its missing parts supplied by reference TRBV7-2 and TRBJ2-5, is GAGVSQSPSNKVTEKGKDVELRCDPISGHTALYWYRQSLGQGLEFLIYFQGNSAPDKSGLPSDRFSAERTGGSVSTLTIQRTQQEDSAVYLCASSLKGAGGPTQYFGPGTRLLVL.